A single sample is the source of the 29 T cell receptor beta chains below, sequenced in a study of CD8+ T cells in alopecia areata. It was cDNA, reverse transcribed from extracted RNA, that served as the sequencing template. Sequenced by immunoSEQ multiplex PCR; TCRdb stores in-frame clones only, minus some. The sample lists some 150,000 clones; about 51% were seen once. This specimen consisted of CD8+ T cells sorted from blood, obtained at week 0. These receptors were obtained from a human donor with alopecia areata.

CDR3 coding DNA: TGTGCCACCGAGTCTGGGGCCAACGTCCTGACTTTC. Translation gives CATESGANVLTF. The chain couples TRBV15 to TRBJ2-6; D gene unclear. This CDR3 is 12 amino acids long. Germline assignment: CDR1 LNHNV and CDR2 YYDKDF (reference sequence). Between the trimmed V and J ends, which lost 8 bases and 1 base, there was a span of 3 bases. The full variable domain, its missing parts supplied by reference TRBV15 and TRBJ2-6, is DAMVIQNPRYQVTQFGKPVTLSCSQTLNHNVMYWYQQKSSQAPKLLFHYYDKDFNNEADTPDNFQSRRPNTSFCFLDIRSPGLGDTAMYLCATESGANVLTFGAGSRLTVL.

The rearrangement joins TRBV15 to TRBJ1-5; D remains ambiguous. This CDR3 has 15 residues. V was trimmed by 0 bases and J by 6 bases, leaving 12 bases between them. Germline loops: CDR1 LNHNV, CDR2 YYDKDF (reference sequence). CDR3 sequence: CATSRDGGLGQPQHF. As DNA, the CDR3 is TGTGCCACCAGCAGAGATGGAGGGCTGGGTCAGCCCCAGCATTTT.

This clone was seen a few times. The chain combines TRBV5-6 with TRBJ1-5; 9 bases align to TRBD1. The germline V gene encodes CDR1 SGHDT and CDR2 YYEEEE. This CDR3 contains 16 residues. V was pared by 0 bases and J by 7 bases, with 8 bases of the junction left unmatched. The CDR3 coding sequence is TGTGCCAGCAGCTTGGCTGAGACAGGGGGAACGCAGCCCCAGCATTTT. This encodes CASSLAETGGTQPQHF.

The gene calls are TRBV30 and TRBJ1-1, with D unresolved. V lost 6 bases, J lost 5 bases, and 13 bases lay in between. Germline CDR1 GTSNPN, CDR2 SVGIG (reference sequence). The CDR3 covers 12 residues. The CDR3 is CACRQGETEAFF. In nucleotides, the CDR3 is TGTGCCTGTCGACAAGGAGAAACTGAAGCTTTCTTT.

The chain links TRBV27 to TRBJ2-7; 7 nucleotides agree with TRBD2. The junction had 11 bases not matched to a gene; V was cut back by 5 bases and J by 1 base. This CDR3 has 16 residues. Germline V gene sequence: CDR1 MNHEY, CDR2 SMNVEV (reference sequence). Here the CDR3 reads CASSPASGEVSYEQYF. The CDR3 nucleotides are TGTGCCAGCAGTCCGGCAAGCGGGGAGGTGTCCTACGAGCAGTACTTC.

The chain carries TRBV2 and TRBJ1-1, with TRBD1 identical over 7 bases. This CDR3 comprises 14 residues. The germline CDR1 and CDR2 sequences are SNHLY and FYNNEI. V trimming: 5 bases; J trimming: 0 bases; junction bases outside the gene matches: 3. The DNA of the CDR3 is TGTGCCAGCAGTTGGGACAGCTTGAACACTGAAGCTTTCTTT. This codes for CASSWDSLNTEAFF.

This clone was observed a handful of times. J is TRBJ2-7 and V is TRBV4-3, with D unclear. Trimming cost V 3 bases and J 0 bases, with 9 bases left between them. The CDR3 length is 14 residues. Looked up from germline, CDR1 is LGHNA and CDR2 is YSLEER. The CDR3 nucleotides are TGCGCCAGCAGCCATGACATGAGCTCCTACGAGCAGTACTTC. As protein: CASSHDMSSYEQYF.

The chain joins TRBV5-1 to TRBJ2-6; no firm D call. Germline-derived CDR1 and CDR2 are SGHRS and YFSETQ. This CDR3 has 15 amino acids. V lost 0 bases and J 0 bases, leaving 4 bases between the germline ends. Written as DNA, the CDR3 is TGCGCCAGCAGCTTGGGCCGCTCTGGGGCCAACGTCCTGACTTTC. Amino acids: CASSLGRSGANVLTF.

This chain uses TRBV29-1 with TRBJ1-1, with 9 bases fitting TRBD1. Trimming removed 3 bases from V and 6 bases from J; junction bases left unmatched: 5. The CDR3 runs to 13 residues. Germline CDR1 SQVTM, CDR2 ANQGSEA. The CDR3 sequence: CSVEGTGRAEAFF. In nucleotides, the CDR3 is TGCAGCGTTGAGGGGACAGGGAGAGCTGAAGCTTTCTTT.

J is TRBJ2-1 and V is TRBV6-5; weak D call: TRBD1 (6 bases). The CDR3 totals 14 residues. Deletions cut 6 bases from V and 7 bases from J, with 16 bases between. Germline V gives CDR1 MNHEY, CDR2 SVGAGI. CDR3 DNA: TGTGCCAGCAGCCTTACGGACAGTTTGAATGAGCAGTTCTTC. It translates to CASSLTDSLNEQFF.

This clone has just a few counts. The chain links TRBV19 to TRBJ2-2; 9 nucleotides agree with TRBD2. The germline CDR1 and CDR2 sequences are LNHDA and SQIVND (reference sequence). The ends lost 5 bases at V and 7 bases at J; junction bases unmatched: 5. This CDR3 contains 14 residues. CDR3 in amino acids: CASSLTSGHGELFF. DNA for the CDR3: TGTGCCAGTAGTTTGACTAGCGGCCACGGGGAGCTGTTTTTT.

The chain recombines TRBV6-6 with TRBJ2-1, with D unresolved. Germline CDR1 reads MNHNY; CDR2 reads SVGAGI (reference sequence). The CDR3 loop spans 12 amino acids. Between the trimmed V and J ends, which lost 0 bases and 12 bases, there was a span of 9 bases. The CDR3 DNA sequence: TGTGCCAGCAGTTACTCCCCTACGGGGCAGTTCTTC. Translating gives CASSYSPTGQFF.

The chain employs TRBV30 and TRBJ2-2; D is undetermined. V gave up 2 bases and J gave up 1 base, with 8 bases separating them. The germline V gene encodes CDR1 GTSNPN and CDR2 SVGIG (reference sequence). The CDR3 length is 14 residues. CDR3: CAWSFSRNTGELFF. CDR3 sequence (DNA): TGTGCCTGGAGTTTCAGTAGGAACACCGGGGAGCTGTTTTTT.

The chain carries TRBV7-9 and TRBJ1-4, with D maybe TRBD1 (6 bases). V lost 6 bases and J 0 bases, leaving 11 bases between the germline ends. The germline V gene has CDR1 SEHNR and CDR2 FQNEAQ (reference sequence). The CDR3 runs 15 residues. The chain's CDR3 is CASSFPGATNEKLFF. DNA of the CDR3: TGTGCCAGCAGTTTTCCAGGGGCAACTAATGAAAAACTGTTTTTT. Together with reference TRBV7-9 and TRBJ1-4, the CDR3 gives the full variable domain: DTGVSQNPRHKITKRGQNVTFRCDPISEHNRLYWYRQTLGQGPEFLTYFQNEAQLEKSRLLSDRFSAERPKGSFSTLEIQRTEQGDSAMYLCASSFPGATNEKLFFGSGTQLSVL.

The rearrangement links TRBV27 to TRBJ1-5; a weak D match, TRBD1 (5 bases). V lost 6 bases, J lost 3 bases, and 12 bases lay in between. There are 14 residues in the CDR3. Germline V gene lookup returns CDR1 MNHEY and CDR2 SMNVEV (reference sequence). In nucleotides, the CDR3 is TGTGCCAGCAGCCGAGGGGCAGTCAATCAGCCCCAGCATTTT. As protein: CASSRGAVNQPQHF.

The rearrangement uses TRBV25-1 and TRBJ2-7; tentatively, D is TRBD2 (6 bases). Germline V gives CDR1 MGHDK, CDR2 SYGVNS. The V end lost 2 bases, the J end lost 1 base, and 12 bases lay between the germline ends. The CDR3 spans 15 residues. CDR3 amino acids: CASSEGKTSSYEQYF. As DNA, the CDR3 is TGTGCCAGCAGTGAAGGGAAGACTAGTTCCTACGAGCAGTACTTC.

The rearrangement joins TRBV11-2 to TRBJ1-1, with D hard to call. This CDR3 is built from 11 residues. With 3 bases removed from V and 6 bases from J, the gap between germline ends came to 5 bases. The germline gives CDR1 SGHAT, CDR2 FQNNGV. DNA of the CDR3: TGTGCCAGCAGCTTTGGCGCTGAAGCTTTCTTT. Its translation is CASSFGAEAFF.

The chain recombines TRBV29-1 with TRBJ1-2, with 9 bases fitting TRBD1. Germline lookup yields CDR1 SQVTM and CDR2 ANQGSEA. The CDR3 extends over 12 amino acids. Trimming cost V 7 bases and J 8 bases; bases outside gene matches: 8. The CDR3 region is CSAPGQGGGYTF. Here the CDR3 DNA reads TGCAGCGCCCCGGGACAGGGTGGGGGCTACACCTTC.

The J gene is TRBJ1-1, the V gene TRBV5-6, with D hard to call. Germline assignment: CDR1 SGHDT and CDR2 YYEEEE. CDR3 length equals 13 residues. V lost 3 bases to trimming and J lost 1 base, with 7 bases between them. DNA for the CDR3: TGTGCCAGCAGCTCTACATGGAACACTGAAGCTTTCTTT. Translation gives CASSSTWNTEAFF.

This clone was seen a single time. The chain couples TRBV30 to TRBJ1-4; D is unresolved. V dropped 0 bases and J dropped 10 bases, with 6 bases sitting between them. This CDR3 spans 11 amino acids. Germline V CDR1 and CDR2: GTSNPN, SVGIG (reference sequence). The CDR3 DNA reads TGTGCCTGGAGTGTTGACGGAAAACTGTTTTTT. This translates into CAWSVDGKLFF.

Written as DNA, the CDR3 is TGCAGCGTTGAGACAGGAGTCAATCAGCCCCAGCATTTT. As protein: CSVETGVNQPQHF. The rearrangement joins TRBV29-1 to TRBJ1-5, with a weak D call TRBD1 (6 bases). V was pared by 3 bases and J by 3 bases, with 9 bases between. From germline, CDR1 is SQVTM and CDR2 ANQGSEA. CDR3 size: 13 residues. Full variable domain (remainder filled in from reference TRBV29-1 and TRBJ1-5): SAVISQKPSRDICQRGTSLTIQCQVDSQVTMMFWYRQQPGQSLTLIATANQGSEATYESGFVIDKFPISRPNLTFSTLTVSNMSPEDSSIYLCSVETGVNQPQHFGDGTRLSIL.

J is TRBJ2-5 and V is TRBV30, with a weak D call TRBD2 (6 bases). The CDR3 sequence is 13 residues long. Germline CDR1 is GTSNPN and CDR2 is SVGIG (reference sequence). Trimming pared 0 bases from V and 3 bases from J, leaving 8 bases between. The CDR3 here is CAWSVGGKETQYF. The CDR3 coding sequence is TGTGCCTGGAGTGTGGGGGGTAAAGAGACCCAGTACTTC. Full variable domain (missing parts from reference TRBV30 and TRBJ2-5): SQTIHQWPATLVQPVGSPLSLECTVEGTSNPNLYWYRQAAGRGLQLLFYSVGIGQISSEVPQNLSASRPQDRQFILSSKKLLLSDSGFYLCAWSVGGKETQYFGPGTRLLVL.

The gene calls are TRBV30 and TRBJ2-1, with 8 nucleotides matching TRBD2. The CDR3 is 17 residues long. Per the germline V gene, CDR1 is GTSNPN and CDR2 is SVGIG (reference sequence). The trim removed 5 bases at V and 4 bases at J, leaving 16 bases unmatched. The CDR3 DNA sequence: TGTGCCTGGGAGTCTATAGCGGGGATCACCCTATACAATGAGCAGTTCTTC. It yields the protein CAWESIAGITLYNEQFF.

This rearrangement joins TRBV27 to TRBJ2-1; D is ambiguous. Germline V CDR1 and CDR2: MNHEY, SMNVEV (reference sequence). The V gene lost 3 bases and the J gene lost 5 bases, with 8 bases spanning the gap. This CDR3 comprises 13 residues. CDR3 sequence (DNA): TGTGCCAGCAGTTTGCAGGTAAACAATGAGCAGTTCTTC. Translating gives CASSLQVNNEQFF.

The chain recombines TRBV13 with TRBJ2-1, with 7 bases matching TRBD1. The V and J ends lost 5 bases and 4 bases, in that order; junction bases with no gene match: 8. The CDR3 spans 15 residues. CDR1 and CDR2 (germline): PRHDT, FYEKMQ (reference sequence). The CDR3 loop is CASSPRGGTYNEQFF. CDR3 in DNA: TGTGCCAGCAGCCCGCGAGGGGGCACATACAATGAGCAGTTCTTC.

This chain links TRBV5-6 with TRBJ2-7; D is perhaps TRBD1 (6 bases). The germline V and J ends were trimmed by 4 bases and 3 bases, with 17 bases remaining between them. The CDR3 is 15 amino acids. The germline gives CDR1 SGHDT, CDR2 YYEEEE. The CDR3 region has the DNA TGTGCCAGCAGCCGTCTCAGGGGACAACGCTACGAGCAGTACTTC. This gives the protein CASSRLRGQRYEQYF.

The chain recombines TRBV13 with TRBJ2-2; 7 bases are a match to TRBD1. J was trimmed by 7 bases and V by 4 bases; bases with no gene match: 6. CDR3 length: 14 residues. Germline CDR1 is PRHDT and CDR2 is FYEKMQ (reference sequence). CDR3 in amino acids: CASSSDREDGELFF. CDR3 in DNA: TGTGCCAGCAGCTCTGACAGGGAAGACGGGGAGCTGTTTTTT.

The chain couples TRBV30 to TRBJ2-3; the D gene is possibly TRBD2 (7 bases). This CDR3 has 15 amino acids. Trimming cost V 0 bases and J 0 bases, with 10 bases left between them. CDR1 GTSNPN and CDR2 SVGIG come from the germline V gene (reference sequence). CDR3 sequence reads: CAWSVGGASTDTQYF. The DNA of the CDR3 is TGTGCCTGGAGTGTAGGGGGGGCTAGCACAGATACGCAGTATTTT.

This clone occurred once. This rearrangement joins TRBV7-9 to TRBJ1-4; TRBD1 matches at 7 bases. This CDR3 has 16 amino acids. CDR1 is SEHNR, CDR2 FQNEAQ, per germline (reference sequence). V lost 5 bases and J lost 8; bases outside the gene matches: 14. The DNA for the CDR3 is TGTGCCAGCAGCACAACGATGGGACAGTTAGGAGAAAAACTGTTTTTT. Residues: CASSTTMGQLGEKLFF. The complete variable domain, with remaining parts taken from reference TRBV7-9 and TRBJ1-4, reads DTGVSQNPRHKITKRGQNVTFRCDPISEHNRLYWYRQTLGQGPEFLTYFQNEAQLEKSRLLSDRFSAERPKGSFSTLEIQRTEQGDSAMYLCASSTTMGQLGEKLFFGSGTQLSVL.